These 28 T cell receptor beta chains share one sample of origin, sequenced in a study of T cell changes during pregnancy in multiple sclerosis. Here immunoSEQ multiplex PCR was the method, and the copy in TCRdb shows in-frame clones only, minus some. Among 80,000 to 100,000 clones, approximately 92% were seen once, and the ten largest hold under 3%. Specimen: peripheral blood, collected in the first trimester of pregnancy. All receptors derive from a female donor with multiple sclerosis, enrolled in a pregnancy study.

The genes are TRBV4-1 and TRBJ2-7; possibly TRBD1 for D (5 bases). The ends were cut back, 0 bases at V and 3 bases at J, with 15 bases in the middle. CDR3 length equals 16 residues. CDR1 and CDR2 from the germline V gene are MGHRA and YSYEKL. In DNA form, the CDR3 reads TGCGCCAGCAGCCAAGATTTTCAGCAGGGATACTACGAGCAGTACTTC. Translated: CASSQDFQQGYYEQYF.

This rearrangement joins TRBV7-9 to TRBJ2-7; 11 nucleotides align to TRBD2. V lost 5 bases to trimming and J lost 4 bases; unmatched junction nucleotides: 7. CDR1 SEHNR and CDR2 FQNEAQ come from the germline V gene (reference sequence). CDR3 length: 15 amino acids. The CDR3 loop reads CASSQVTSGSYEQYF. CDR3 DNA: TGTGCCAGCAGCCAAGTAACTAGCGGGAGTTACGAGCAGTACTTC.

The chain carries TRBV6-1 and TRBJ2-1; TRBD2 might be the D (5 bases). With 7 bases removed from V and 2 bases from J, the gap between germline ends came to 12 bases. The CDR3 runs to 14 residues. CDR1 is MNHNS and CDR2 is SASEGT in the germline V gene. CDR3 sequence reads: CASTPRDPYNEQFF. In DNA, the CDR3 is TGTGCCAGCACCCCGAGGGATCCCTACAATGAGCAGTTCTTC.

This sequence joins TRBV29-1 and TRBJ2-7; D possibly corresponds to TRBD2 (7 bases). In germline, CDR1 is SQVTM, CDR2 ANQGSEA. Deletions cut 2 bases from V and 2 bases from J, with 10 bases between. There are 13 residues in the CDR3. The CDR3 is CSVELGGAYEQYF. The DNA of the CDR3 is TGCAGCGTTGAACTAGGGGGGGCCTACGAGCAGTACTTC.

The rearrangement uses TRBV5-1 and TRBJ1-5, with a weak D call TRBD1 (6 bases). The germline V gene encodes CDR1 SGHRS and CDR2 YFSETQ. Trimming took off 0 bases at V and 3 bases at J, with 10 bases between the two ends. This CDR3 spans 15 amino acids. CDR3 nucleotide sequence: TGCGCCAGCAGCTTGGTGGGGGCGCCCAATCAGCCCCAGCATTTT. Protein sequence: CASSLVGAPNQPQHF. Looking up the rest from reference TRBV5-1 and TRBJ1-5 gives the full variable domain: KAGVTQTPRYLIKTRGQQVTLSCSPISGHRSVSWYQQTPGQGLQFLFEYFSETQRNKGNFPGRFSGRQFSNSRSEMNVSTLELGDSALYLCASSLVGAPNQPQHFGDGTRLSIL.

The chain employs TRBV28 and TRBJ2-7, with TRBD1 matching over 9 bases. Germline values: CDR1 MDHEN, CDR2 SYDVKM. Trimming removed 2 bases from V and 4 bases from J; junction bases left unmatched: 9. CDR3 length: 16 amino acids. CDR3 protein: CASSLRKGDRVYEQYF. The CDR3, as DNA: TGTGCCAGCAGTTTACGTAAGGGGGACAGGGTTTACGAGCAGTACTTC.

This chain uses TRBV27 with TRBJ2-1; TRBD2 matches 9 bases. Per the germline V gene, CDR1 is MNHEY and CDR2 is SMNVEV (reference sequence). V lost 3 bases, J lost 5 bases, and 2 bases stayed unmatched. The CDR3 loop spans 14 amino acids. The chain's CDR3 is CASSFGGRDNEQFF. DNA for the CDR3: TGTGCCAGCAGTTTTGGCGGGAGGGACAATGAGCAGTTCTTC.

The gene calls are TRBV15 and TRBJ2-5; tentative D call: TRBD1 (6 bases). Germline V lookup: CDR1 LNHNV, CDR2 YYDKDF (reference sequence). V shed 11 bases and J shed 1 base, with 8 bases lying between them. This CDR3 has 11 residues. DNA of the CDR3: TGTGCCGGACAGTTCCAAGAGACCCAGTACTTC. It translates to CAGQFQETQYF.

The CDR3 protein is CASSDTSGNTIYF. CDR3 nucleotide sequence: TGTGCCAGCAGCGACACCTCTGGAAACACCATATATTTT. This sequence joins TRBV6-5 and TRBJ1-3; no clear D gene. The CDR3 extends over 13 amino acids. CDR1 and CDR2 (germline): MNHEY, SVGAGI. The V and J ends lost 6 bases and 0 bases respectively, with 6 bases between them.

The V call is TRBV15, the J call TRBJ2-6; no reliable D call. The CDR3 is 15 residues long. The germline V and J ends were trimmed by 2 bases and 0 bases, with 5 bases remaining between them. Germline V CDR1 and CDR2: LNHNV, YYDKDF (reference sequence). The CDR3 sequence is CATSRSSSGANVLTF. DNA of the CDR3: TGTGCCACCAGCAGATCCAGCTCTGGGGCCAACGTCCTGACTTTC.

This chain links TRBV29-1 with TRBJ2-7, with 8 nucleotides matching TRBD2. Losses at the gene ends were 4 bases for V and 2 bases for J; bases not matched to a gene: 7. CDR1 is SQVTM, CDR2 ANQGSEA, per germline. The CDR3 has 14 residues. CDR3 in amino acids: CSVASQRGPYEQYF. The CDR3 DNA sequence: TGCAGCGTTGCCAGCCAGCGGGGGCCCTACGAGCAGTACTTC.

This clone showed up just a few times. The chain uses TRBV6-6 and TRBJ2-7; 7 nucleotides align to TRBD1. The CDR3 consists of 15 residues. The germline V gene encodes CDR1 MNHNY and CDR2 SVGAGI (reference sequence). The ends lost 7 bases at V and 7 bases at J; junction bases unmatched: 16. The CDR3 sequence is CASTPDRLGADEQYF. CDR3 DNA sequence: TGTGCCAGCACTCCGGACAGGCTGGGGGCTGATGAGCAGTACTTC.

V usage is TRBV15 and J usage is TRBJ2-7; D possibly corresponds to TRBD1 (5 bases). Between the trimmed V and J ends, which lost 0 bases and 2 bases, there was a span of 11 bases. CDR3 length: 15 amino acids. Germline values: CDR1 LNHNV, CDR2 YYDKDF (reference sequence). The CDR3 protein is CATSRDRAFAYEQYF. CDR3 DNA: TGTGCCACCAGCAGAGACAGGGCTTTTGCCTACGAGCAGTACTTC.

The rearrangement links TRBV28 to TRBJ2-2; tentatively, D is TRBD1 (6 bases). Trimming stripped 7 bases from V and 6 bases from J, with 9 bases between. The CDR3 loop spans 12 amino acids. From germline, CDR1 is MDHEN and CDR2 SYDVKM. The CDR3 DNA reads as TGTGCCAGCACCAGGGGCCCCGGGGAGCTGTTTTTT. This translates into CASTRGPGELFF. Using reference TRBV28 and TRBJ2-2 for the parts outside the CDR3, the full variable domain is DVKVTQSSRYLVKRTGEKVFLECVQDMDHENMFWYRQDPGLGLRLIYFSYDVKMKEKGDIPEGYSVSREKKERFSLILESASTNQTSMYLCASTRGPGELFFGEGSRLTVL.

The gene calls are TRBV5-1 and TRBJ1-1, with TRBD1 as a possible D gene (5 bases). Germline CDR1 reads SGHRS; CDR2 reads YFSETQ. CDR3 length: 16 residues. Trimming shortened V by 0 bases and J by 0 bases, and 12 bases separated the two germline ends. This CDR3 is CASSLDRGLVNTEAFF. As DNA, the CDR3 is TGCGCCAGCAGCTTGGACCGGGGACTAGTGAACACTGAAGCTTTCTTT.

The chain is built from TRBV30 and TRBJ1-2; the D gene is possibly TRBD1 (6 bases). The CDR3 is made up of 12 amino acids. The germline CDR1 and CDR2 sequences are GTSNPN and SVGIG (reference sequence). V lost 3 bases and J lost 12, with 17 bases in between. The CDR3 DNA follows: TGTGCCTGGAGAAAAAGACAGGTCGTCCACACCTTC. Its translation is CAWRKRQVVHTF.

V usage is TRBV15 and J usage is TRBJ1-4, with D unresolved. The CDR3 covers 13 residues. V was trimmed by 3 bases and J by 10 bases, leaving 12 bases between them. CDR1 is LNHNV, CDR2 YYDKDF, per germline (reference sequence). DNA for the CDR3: TGTGCCACCAGCAGCGCCGGGGTTGCAAAACTGTTTTTT. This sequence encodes CATSSAGVAKLFF.

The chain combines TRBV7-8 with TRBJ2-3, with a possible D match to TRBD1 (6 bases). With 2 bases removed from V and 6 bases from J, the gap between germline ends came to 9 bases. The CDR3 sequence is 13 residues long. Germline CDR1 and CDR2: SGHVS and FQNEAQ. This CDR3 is CASSLKGEDTQYF. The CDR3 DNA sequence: TGTGCCAGCAGCTTAAAGGGGGAGGATACGCAGTATTTT.

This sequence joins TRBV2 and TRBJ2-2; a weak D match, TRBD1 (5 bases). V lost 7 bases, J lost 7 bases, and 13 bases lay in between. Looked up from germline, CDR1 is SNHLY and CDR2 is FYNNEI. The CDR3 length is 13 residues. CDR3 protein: CASTKGLVGELFF. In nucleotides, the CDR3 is TGTGCCAGCACCAAGGGGTTGGTCGGGGAGCTGTTTTTT.

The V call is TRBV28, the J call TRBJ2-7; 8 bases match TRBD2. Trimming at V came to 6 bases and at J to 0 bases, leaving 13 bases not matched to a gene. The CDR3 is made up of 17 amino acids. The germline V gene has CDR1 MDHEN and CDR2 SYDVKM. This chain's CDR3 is CASSAGGWRGNSYEQYF. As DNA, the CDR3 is TGTGCCAGCAGCGCGGGGGGATGGCGGGGAAACTCCTACGAGCAGTACTTC. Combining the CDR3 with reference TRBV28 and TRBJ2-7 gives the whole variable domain DVKVTQSSRYLVKRTGEKVFLECVQDMDHENMFWYRQDPGLGLRLIYFSYDVKMKEKGDIPEGYSVSREKKERFSLILESASTNQTSMYLCASSAGGWRGNSYEQYFGPGTRLTVT.

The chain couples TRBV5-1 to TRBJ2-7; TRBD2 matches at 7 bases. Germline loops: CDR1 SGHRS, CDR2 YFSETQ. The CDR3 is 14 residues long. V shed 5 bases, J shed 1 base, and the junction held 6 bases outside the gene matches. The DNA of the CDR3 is TGCGCCAGCAGGTGGGAGGGACCTTCCTACGAGCAGTACTTC. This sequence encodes CASRWEGPSYEQYF.

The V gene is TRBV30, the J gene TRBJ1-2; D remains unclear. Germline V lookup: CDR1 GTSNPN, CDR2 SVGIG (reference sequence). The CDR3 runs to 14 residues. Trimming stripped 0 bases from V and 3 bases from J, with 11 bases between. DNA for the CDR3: TGTGCCTGGAGTGTACGCGGGTATTACTATGGCTACACCTTC. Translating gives CAWSVRGYYYGYTF.

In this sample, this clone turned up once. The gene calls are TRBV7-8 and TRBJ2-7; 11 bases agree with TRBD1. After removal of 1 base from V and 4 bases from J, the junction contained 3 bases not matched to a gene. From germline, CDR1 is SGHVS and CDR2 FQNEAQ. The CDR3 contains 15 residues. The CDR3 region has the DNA TGTGCCAGCAGCTTAGGAGGGACAGGGGGTTACGAGCAGTACTTC. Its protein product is CASSLGGTGGYEQYF.

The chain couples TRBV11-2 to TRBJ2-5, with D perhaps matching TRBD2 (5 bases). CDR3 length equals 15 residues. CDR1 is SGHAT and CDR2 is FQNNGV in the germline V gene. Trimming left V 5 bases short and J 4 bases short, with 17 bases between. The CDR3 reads CASSLLEGLGETQYF. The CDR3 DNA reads TGTGCCAGCAGCCTCCTTGAGGGCCTGGGAGAGACCCAGTACTTC.

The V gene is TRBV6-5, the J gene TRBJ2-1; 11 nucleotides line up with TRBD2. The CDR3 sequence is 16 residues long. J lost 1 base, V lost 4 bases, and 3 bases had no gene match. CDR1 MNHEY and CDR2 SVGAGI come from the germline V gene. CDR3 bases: TGTGCCAGCAGTTCGACTAGCGGGGTATCCTACAATGAGCAGTTCTTC. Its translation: CASSSTSGVSYNEQFF.

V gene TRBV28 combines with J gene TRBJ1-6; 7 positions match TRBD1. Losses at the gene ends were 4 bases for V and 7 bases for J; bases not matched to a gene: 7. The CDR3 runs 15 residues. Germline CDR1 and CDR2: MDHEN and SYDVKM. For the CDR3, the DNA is TGTGCCAGCAGTTCGTTGCTCAGGGGGAATTCACCCCTCCACTTT. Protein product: CASSSLLRGNSPLHF.

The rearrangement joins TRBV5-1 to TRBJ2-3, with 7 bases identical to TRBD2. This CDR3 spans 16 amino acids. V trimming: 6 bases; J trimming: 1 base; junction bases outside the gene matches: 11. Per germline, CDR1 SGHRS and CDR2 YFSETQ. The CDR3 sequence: CASNDWGGIGTDTQYF. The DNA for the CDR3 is TGCGCCAGCAACGATTGGGGGGGTATCGGCACAGATACGCAGTATTTT.

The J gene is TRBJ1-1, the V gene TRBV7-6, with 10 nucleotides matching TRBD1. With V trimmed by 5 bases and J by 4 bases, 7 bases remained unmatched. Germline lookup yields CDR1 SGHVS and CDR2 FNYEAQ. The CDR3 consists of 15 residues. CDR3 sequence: CASSPRGTGATEAFF. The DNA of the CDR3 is TGTGCCAGCAGCCCCCGAGGGACAGGGGCCACTGAAGCTTTCTTT.